This T cell receptor (beta chain) was retrieved from a study of CD8+CD57+ T cells in acquired aplastic anemia. Study-wide context: Each DNA sample taken from sorted CD4+ and CD8+ cells came to around 2.9 ug on average. On average, healthy donors gave around 10 million reads for CD4+ cells. Findings and caveats of the study: Approximately 27 CD8+ CDR3 sequences occurred in both the patients and the controls. Patients and controls had CD8+ Simpson's diversity values that were not significantly distinct.

Profiling that covered TCR beta VDJ and CDR3 relied on genomic DNA as its template. Via MiXCR, TCRdb re-called the reads, giving one row per CDR3 protein. The table lists about 190,000 distinct CDR3 sequences, less than 65% of them singletons. Worth noting for this clonotype: The antigen is undetermined.

The TCR sequence derives from a human donor in good health, serving as a control. Source material: sorted CD4+, CD8+, or CD8+CD57+ T cells (not recorded which) from PBMCs.

The CDR3 nucleotides read TGTGCCACCAGCAGTAGGGGGCCTCAGCATGGCTACACCTTC. Its protein is CATSSRGPQHGYTF. This sequence joins TRBV15 and TRBJ1-2; 7 positions match TRBD1. Germline V CDR1 and CDR2: LNHNV, YYDKDF (reference sequence). This CDR3 spans 14 amino acids. V lost 3 bases to trimming and J lost 6 bases; unmatched junction nucleotides: 7.